This T cell receptor beta chain came from a study of blood T cell repertoires in COVID-19. Study-level background: Sites across the United States, Italy and Spain contributed samples from acute and convalescent COVID-19.

V shed 3 bases and J 5 bases; nucleotides not matched to a gene: 8. This CDR3 has 15 amino acids. CDR1 and CDR2 (germline): ENHRY, SYGVKD. Those who participated ranged in age from about 18 to 89 years and resided in about two dozen US areas. In the original processing: Amplifying reference gene primers gave estimates of nucleated cell counts. The data were produced by immunoSEQ multiplex PCR, yet TCRdb's version contains in-frame clones alone and is incomplete. V and J calls and clone size are those listed in that table; D and trimming were worked out from the DNA. The sample includes roughly 220,000 clones, over 80% of them seen just once.

The specimen was PBMCs or T cells enriched from blood (not recorded which). The sequence came from a woman aged 40 to 50 who had recovered from COVID-19. The chain carries TRBV10-3 and TRBJ1-1; 8 bases line up with TRBD1. The CDR3 sequence is CAISEAGGDRTEAFF. For the CDR3, the DNA is TGTGCCATCAGTGAAGCAGGGGGCGATCGGACTGAAGCTTTCTTT.